This T cell receptor beta chain was sequenced during a study of T cell changes during pregnancy in multiple sclerosis. This clone appeared a single time. Produced via immunoSEQ multiplex PCR; TCRdb's table is partial and in-frame only. This table holds 70,000 or so clones, 91% found once. The receptor was isolated from a female donor in good health, enrolled as a control in a pregnancy study. The material was peripheral blood, obtained in the third trimester of pregnancy.

CDR3 residues: CASSLQGQQSEAFF. CDR3 DNA: TGTGCCAGCAGCCTACAGGGACAGCAATCTGAAGCTTTCTTT. The V call is TRBV7-2, the J call TRBJ1-1; 7 bases are shared with TRBD1. The CDR3 length is 14 residues. The germline gives CDR1 SGHTA, CDR2 FQGNSA. V shed 5 bases, J shed 6 bases, and the junction held 9 bases outside the gene matches. Using reference TRBV7-2 and TRBJ1-1 for the parts outside the CDR3, the full variable domain is GAGVSQSPSNKVTEKGKDVELRCDPISGHTALYWYRQSLGQGLEFLIYFQGNSAPDKSGLPSDRFSAERTGGSVSTLTIQRTQQEDSAVYLCASSLQGQQSEAFFGQGTRLTVV.